The next 5 T cell receptor beta chains were all read from a single sample in a study of blood T cells in healthy people across ages. With a J-beta primer mix and a sample-barcoded 5' primer, a second PCR ran about 6 to 11 cycles. TCRdb processed the 5' RACE reads anew with MiXCR; each CDR3 protein has one entry. The sample has some 850,000 distinct CDR3 sequences, roughly 24% seen once; the top ten hold about 2.9%. The same data also contributed to another study, on T cells of mothers and their children.

Sequenced sample: blood. The receptor set was obtained from a boy aged 5 to 17 in good health.

This clonotype was seen only a few times. The chain is built from TRBV20-1 and TRBJ2-7; 12 bases fit TRBD2. From germline, CDR1 is DFQATT and CDR2 SNEGSKA (reference sequence). The CDR3 runs to 15 residues. The junction had 5 bases not matched to a gene; V was cut back by 5 bases and J by 0 bases. Here the CDR3 DNA reads TGCAGTGCTTCCGGACTAGCGGGGAGCTCCTACGAGCAGTACTTC. This translates into CSASGLAGSSYEQYF.

This chain links TRBV6-5 with TRBJ2-1; D is perhaps TRBD1 or TRBD2 (5 bases each). V lost 1 base and J lost 11, with 18 bases in between. Per the germline V gene, CDR1 is MNHEY and CDR2 is SVGAGI. The CDR3 runs 15 residues. The CDR3 DNA sequence: TGTGCCAGCAGTTACTTGCCGGGACCGATGCTTAAGCAGTTCTTC. As protein: CASSYLPGPMLKQFF.

This clonotype was found many times. CDR3 loop: CASSLGQGREQYF. The CDR3 DNA reads TGTGCCAGCAGCCTGGGACAGGGTAGGGAGCAGTACTTC. The rearrangement uses TRBV11-2 and TRBJ2-5; the match to TRBD1 covers 9 bases. V was clipped by 5 bases and J by 11 bases; unmatched bases: 9. The CDR3 consists of 13 residues. CDR1 SGHAT and CDR2 FQNNGV come from the germline V gene.

This clonotype has a single count. The V call is TRBV9, the J call TRBJ1-1, with D perhaps matching TRBD1 (6 bases). Trimming removed 3 bases from V and 5 bases from J, with 11 bases in between. The CDR3 sequence is 13 residues long. The germline V gene has CDR1 SGDLS and CDR2 YYNGEE. CDR3 region: CASSGTEWTEAFF. CDR3 coding DNA: TGTGCCAGCAGCGGGACAGAATGGACTGAAGCTTTCTTT.

This chain uses TRBV3-1 with TRBJ1-1, with 7 bases aligning to TRBD1. The length of the CDR3 is 13 residues. V shed 7 bases and J 6 bases; nucleotides not matched to a gene: 8. Germline loops: CDR1 LGHDT, CDR2 YNNKEL (reference sequence). CDR3: CASTPGGTAEAFF. The DNA for the CDR3 is TGTGCCAGCACTCCAGGGGGAACGGCTGAAGCTTTCTTT.